The 32 T cell receptor beta chains presented below share a single source sample, sequenced in a study of shared clonotypes between healthy human individuals. Clones were read by immunoSEQ multiplex PCR, and TCRdb kept only the in-frame ones, dropping some. The sample gives roughly 520,000 clones, roughly 95% of which show up once; about 0.064% is in the top ten. The sample consisted of naive CD4+ T cells sorted from blood. Subset meaning: CD45RA+ positively selected. The receptors shown here come from a woman in her 30s in good health.

The chain carries TRBV19 and TRBJ2-1, with D possibly matching TRBD2 (5 bases). CDR1 LNHDA and CDR2 SQIVND come from the germline V gene (reference sequence). V was pared by 4 bases and J by 0 bases, with 16 bases between. This CDR3 has 17 residues. In DNA form, the CDR3 reads TGTGCCAGTAGTACCCTTGAGGGCAGAAGCTCCTACAATGAGCAGTTCTTC. Translating it yields CASSTLEGRSSYNEQFF.

This sequence joins TRBV13 and TRBJ1-2; a weak D match, TRBD1 (5 bases). CDR3 length equals 14 residues. Germline CDR1 and CDR2: PRHDT and FYEKMQ (reference sequence). Trimming took 2 bases from V and 3 from J, leaving 10 bases between them. The CDR3 sequence is CASSLQGSHYGYTF. In DNA, the CDR3 is TGTGCCAGCAGCTTACAGGGATCTCACTATGGCTACACCTTC. Looking up the rest from reference TRBV13 and TRBJ1-2 gives the full variable domain: AAGVIQSPRHLIKEKRETATLKCYPIPRHDTVYWYQQGPGQDPQFLISFYEKMQSDKGSIPDRFSAQQFSDYHSELNMSSLELGDSALYFCASSLQGSHYGYTFGSGTRLTVV.

V gene TRBV13 combines with J gene TRBJ1-1; 7 positions agree with TRBD1. V lost 9 bases and J lost 0; bases outside the gene matches: 7. Per germline, CDR1 PRHDT and CDR2 FYEKMQ (reference sequence). This CDR3 contains 14 residues. CDR3 sequence (DNA): TGTGCCAGTCTATACAGGGGAATGAACACTGAAGCTTTCTTT. Its protein product is CASLYRGMNTEAFF.

The gene calls are TRBV5-5 and TRBJ1-2; maybe TRBD1 (6 bases). Trimming took off 2 bases at V and 4 bases at J, with 12 bases between the two ends. This CDR3 comprises 14 residues. Looked up from germline, CDR1 is SGHKS and CDR2 is YYEKEE (reference sequence). CDR3 coding DNA: TGTGCCAGCAGCTTAGGAGGACAGATCTATGGCTACACCTTC. Residues: CASSLGGQIYGYTF.

The chain uses TRBV18 and TRBJ1-3; D uncertain. V dropped 2 bases and J dropped 9 bases, with 17 bases sitting between them. Germline CDR1 KGHSH, CDR2 LQKENI. This CDR3 has 15 residues. The CDR3 bases are TGTGCCAGCTCACCAAGGTCCCCAGCGGACGGCACCATATATTTT. Its translation: CASSPRSPADGTIYF. The whole variable domain, filled in from reference TRBV18 and TRBJ1-3, reads NAGVMQNPRHLVRRRGQEARLRCSPMKGHSHVYWYRQLPEEGLKFMVYLQKENIIDESGMPKERFSAEFPKEGPSILRIQQVVRGDSAAYFCASSPRSPADGTIYFGEGSWLTVV.

V is TRBV15 and J is TRBJ2-7, with TRBD1 matching 9 bases. V lost 5 bases, J lost 0 bases, and 5 bases stayed unmatched. CDR1 is LNHNV and CDR2 is YYDKDF in the germline V gene (reference sequence). The CDR3 length is 15 residues. In DNA, the CDR3 is TGTGCCACCAGCGCCCGGACAGGGGACTCCTACGAGCAGTACTTC. Protein product: CATSARTGDSYEQYF.

The chain combines TRBV11-3 with TRBJ1-2; D gene ambiguous. The germline V and J ends were trimmed by 5 bases and 7 bases, with 14 bases remaining between them. Germline V gene sequence: CDR1 SGHNT, CDR2 YENEEA. This CDR3 has 13 amino acids. CDR3 in amino acids: CASSGPFPGGYTF. In DNA form, the CDR3 reads TGTGCCAGCAGCGGACCCTTCCCCGGTGGCTACACCTTC.

This clone is a singleton in its sample. This chain links TRBV2 with TRBJ1-5, with D possibly being TRBD1 (5 bases). CDR3 length equals 17 residues. Germline values: CDR1 SNHLY, CDR2 FYNNEI. V lost 3 bases to trimming and J lost 0 bases, with 15 bases between them. CDR3 nucleotide sequence: TGTGCCAGCAGTGAGCAGGGCTTCCCTTATAGCAATCAGCCCCAGCATTTT. The encoded protein is CASSEQGFPYSNQPQHF.

This sequence joins TRBV6-1 and TRBJ2-1; 11 nucleotides align to TRBD1. Germline CDR1 reads MNHNS; CDR2 reads SASEGT. CDR3 length equals 16 residues. The junction had 7 bases not matched to a gene; V was cut back by 3 bases and J by 6 bases. CDR3 sequence (DNA): TGTGCCAGCAGTGAGCGTGGACAGGGGGCATCCAATGAGCAGTTCTTC. It specifies CASSERGQGASNEQFF.

The chain couples TRBV27 to TRBJ2-7; unclear D gene. V was pared by 5 bases and J by 2 bases, with 13 bases between. Germline V gene sequence: CDR1 MNHEY, CDR2 SMNVEV (reference sequence). The CDR3 covers 14 residues. CDR3 sequence (DNA): TGTGCCAGCAGTCCTCTCGGGTCCCCCTACGAGCAGTACTTC. Translating gives CASSPLGSPYEQYF.

V and J are TRBV19 and TRBJ2-7, with 7 bases lining up with TRBD2. J was trimmed by 2 bases and V by 0 bases; bases with no gene match: 10. CDR3 length equals 17 residues. The germline V gene has CDR1 LNHDA and CDR2 SQIVND (reference sequence). The CDR3 protein is CASSIDPIAGGPYEQYF. In DNA, the CDR3 is TGTGCCAGTAGTATAGATCCCATAGCGGGCGGCCCCTACGAGCAGTACTTC.

The chain recombines TRBV28 with TRBJ1-4; 8 nucleotides match TRBD1. The ends lost 4 bases at V and 4 bases at J; junction bases unmatched: 5. CDR1 MDHEN and CDR2 SYDVKM come from the germline V gene. The CDR3 extends over 15 amino acids. CDR3 amino acids: CASSSGGQGNEKLFF. The CDR3 region has the DNA TGTGCCAGCAGTTCAGGGGGCCAGGGTAATGAAAAACTGTTTTTT. Together with reference TRBV28 and TRBJ1-4, the CDR3 gives the full variable domain: DVKVTQSSRYLVKRTGEKVFLECVQDMDHENMFWYRQDPGLGLRLIYFSYDVKMKEKGDIPEGYSVSREKKERFSLILESASTNQTSMYLCASSSGGQGNEKLFFGSGTQLSVL.

This chain links TRBV5-4 with TRBJ2-1; 9 positions agree with TRBD2. The CDR3 totals 16 residues. Germline V gene sequence: CDR1 SGHNT, CDR2 YYREEE (reference sequence). V trimming: 4 bases; J trimming: 3 bases; junction bases outside the gene matches: 8. The CDR3 region has the DNA TGTGCCAGCAGCGTCCTGGCGGGAGGGAACTACAATGAGCAGTTCTTC. Protein product: CASSVLAGGNYNEQFF. Together with reference TRBV5-4 and TRBJ2-1, the CDR3 gives the full variable domain: ETGVTQSPTHLIKTRGQQVTLRCSSQSGHNTVSWYQQALGQGPQFIFQYYREEENGRGNFPPRFSGLQFPNYSSELNVNALELDDSALYLCASSVLAGGNYNEQFFGPGTRLTVL.

The chain employs TRBV19 and TRBJ2-7; 7 nucleotides align to TRBD1. CDR1 LNHDA and CDR2 SQIVND come from the germline V gene (reference sequence). J was trimmed by 6 bases and V by 2 bases; bases with no gene match: 4. The CDR3 contains 13 residues. The DNA for the CDR3 is TGTGCCAGTAGTATAAGAGACAGGGCCGAGCAGTACTTC. Its protein is CASSIRDRAEQYF.

With regard to this clone: This CDR3 is also generated by other DNA sequences in the sample. The chain is built from TRBV28 and TRBJ1-2; D gene uncertain. The CDR3 extends over 12 amino acids. From germline, CDR1 is MDHEN and CDR2 SYDVKM. V was cut by 3 bases and J by 3 bases, with 5 bases left in between. The CDR3 region is CASSFRDYGYTF. CDR3 in DNA: TGTGCCAGCAGTTTTCGGGACTATGGCTACACCTTC.

This clone was observed once. This chain joins TRBV5-6 and TRBJ1-1, with 7 bases matching TRBD1. The CDR3 totals 14 residues. Germline-derived CDR1 and CDR2 are SGHDT and YYEEEE. V lost 4 bases and J lost 5; bases outside the gene matches: 8. The CDR3 loop is CASSGYRGGTEAFF. CDR3 nucleotides: TGTGCCAGCAGCGGATACAGGGGAGGGACTGAAGCTTTCTTT.

The V and J genes are TRBV4-1 and TRBJ2-1; 9 nucleotides align to TRBD1. The CDR3 has 15 residues. Looked up from germline, CDR1 is MGHRA and CDR2 is YSYEKL. The V gene end was trimmed by 9 bases and the J gene end by 2 bases; junction bases not matched to a gene: 8. CDR3 residues: CASRETGGTYNEQFF. CDR3 bases: TGCGCCAGTCGTGAAACAGGGGGCACCTACAATGAGCAGTTCTTC.

V and J are TRBV10-3 and TRBJ1-3; unclear D gene. The V gene lost 6 bases and the J gene lost 0 bases, with 6 bases spanning the gap. This CDR3 has 13 residues. Germline CDR1 and CDR2: ENHRY and SYGVKD. In nucleotides, the CDR3 is TGTGCCATCAGGGGGTCCTCTGGAAACACCATATATTTT. The encoded protein is CAIRGSSGNTIYF.

The chain recombines TRBV10-2 with TRBJ2-7, with D unclear. CDR1 is WSHSY and CDR2 is SAAADI in the germline V gene. This CDR3 has 13 amino acids. V was cut by 2 bases and J by 7 bases, with 12 bases left in between. CDR3 region: CASSEGYSWEQYF. CDR3 DNA: TGCGCCAGCAGTGAGGGGTATTCTTGGGAGCAGTACTTC.

This chain joins TRBV5-1 and TRBJ2-1; D is unresolved. The CDR3 is 16 residues long. V was clipped by 4 bases and J by 0 bases, with 14 bases between them. Germline values: CDR1 SGHRS, CDR2 YFSETQ. CDR3 DNA: TGCGCCAGCAGCAGACAACAGCCGAGCTCCTACAATGAGCAGTTCTTC. It encodes CASSRQQPSSYNEQFF.

The CDR3 DNA reads as TGTGCCAGCAGCCCGCCGAACAGGGGCTACGAGCAGTACTTC. It yields the protein CASSPPNRGYEQYF. This rearrangement joins TRBV14 to TRBJ2-7; 7 bases agree with TRBD1. Germline assignment: CDR1 SGHDN and CDR2 FVKESK. The V and J ends lost 4 bases and 3 bases, in that order; junction bases with no gene match: 6. This CDR3 comprises 14 residues.

This chain connects TRBV20-1 to TRBJ1-1; TRBD1 might be the D (5 bases). The V end was cut by 4 bases, the J end by 10 bases, with 10 bases between. Germline V gives CDR1 DFQATT, CDR2 SNEGSKA (reference sequence). The CDR3 is made up of 10 amino acids. In DNA form, the CDR3 reads TGCAGTGCTACCGGGACCCTAGCTTTCTTT. It codes for CSATGTLAFF.

The chain employs TRBV7-8 and TRBJ2-1; perhaps TRBD2 as D (5 bases). The V gene's germline CDR1 is SGHVS and CDR2 FQNEAQ. The CDR3 is 15 residues long. V was cut by 3 bases and J by 6 bases, with 15 bases left in between. For the CDR3, the DNA is TGTGCCAGCAGCTTCGGGCTAGTGGAGGTCAATGAGCAGTTCTTC. Its translation: CASSFGLVEVNEQFF.

The chain combines TRBV2 with TRBJ1-5; D gene ambiguous. CDR1 is SNHLY and CDR2 is FYNNEI in the germline V gene. Trimming cost V 4 bases and J 3 bases, with 7 bases left between them. CDR3 length: 13 amino acids. CDR3 coding DNA: TGTGCCAGCAGTGGAGGTCACAATCAGCCCCAGCATTTT. It specifies CASSGGHNQPQHF.

The V gene is TRBV2, the J gene TRBJ2-3; 9 bases agree with TRBD2. The CDR3 is made up of 17 amino acids. Germline V gene sequence: CDR1 SNHLY, CDR2 FYNNEI. V shed 3 bases and J 2 bases; nucleotides not matched to a gene: 9. This CDR3 is CASSDPWVAGVTDTQYF. The DNA for the CDR3 is TGTGCCAGCAGTGATCCTTGGGTAGCGGGAGTCACAGATACGCAGTATTTT.

This CDR3 is CASSLASENEQFF. The DNA for the CDR3 is TGCGCCAGCAGCTTGGCCTCGGAAAATGAGCAGTTCTTC. This chain connects TRBV5-1 to TRBJ2-1, with D hard to call. CDR1 is SGHRS and CDR2 is YFSETQ in the germline V gene. V lost 0 bases and J 7 bases, leaving 8 bases between the germline ends. The CDR3 loop spans 13 amino acids.

Only one count was recorded for this clone. V gene TRBV28 combines with J gene TRBJ2-7, with D tentatively TRBD2 (6 bases). The germline V gene encodes CDR1 MDHEN and CDR2 SYDVKM. V shed 8 bases and J shed 7 bases, with 15 bases lying between them. The CDR3 loop spans 12 amino acids. The CDR3 DNA reads TGTGCCAGCCCGGACCCGGCGGGGGAGCAGTACTTC. Translation gives CASPDPAGEQYF.

The chain joins TRBV5-1 to TRBJ2-2; D gene unclear. CDR1 is SGHRS and CDR2 is YFSETQ in the germline V gene. This CDR3 is 14 amino acids long. The germline V and J ends were trimmed by 5 bases and 3 bases, with 11 bases remaining between them. This CDR3 is CASRKAQHTGELFF. DNA of the CDR3: TGCGCCAGCAGGAAGGCGCAGCACACCGGGGAGCTGTTTTTT.

There are a few counts of this clone. V is TRBV28 and J is TRBJ1-2; 7 nucleotides line up with TRBD1. V was clipped by 5 bases and J by 3 bases; unmatched bases: 0. Germline CDR1 is MDHEN and CDR2 is SYDVKM. This CDR3 spans 12 amino acids. CDR3 nucleotide sequence: TGTGCCAGCAGTACAGGGGACTATGGCTACACCTTC. Its translation: CASSTGDYGYTF.

V is TRBV7-6 and J is TRBJ2-5; TRBD2 aligns across 15 bases. The ends lost 5 bases at V and 7 bases at J; junction bases unmatched: 8. This CDR3 has 16 amino acids. From germline, CDR1 is SGHVS and CDR2 FNYEAQ. The CDR3 DNA is TGTGCCAGCAGCCCAGGACTAGCGGGAGGGCCCGTGACCCAGTACTTC. Translated, it gives CASSPGLAGGPVTQYF.

The rearrangement uses TRBV29-1 and TRBJ2-1, with TRBD2 matching over 11 bases. This CDR3 is built from 17 residues. V lost 2 bases and J lost 6; bases outside the gene matches: 12. CDR1 and CDR2 (germline): SQVTM, ANQGSEA. CDR3: CSVEQTSGSKYGNEQFF. CDR3 nucleotides: TGCAGCGTTGAACAAACTAGCGGGAGTAAGTATGGCAATGAGCAGTTCTTC.

The genes are TRBV6-6 and TRBJ1-1; a possible D gene is TRBD1 (5 bases). This CDR3 contains 14 residues. CDR1 and CDR2 from the germline V gene are MNHNY and SVGAGI (reference sequence). V was shortened by 6 bases and J by 0 bases, with 11 bases between the two germline ends. The DNA for the CDR3 is TGTGCCAGCAGGGCAGGGCGGATGAACACTGAAGCTTTCTTT. This codes for CASRAGRMNTEAFF.